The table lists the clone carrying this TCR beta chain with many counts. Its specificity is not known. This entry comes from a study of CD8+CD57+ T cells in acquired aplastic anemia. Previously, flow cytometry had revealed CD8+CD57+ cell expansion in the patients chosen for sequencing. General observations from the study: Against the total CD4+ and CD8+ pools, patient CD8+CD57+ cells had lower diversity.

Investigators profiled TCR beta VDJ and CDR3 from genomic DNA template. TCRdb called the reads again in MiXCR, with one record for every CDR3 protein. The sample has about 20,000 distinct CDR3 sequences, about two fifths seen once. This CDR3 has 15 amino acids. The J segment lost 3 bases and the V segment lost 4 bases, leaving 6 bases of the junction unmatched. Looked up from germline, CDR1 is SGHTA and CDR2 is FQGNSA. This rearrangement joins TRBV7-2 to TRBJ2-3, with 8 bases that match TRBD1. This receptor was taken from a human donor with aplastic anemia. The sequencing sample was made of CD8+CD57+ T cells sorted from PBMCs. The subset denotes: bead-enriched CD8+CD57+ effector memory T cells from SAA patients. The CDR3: CASSWRTGQTDTQYF. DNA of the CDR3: TGTGCCAGCAGCTGGCGGACAGGGCAAACAGATACGCAGTATTTT.